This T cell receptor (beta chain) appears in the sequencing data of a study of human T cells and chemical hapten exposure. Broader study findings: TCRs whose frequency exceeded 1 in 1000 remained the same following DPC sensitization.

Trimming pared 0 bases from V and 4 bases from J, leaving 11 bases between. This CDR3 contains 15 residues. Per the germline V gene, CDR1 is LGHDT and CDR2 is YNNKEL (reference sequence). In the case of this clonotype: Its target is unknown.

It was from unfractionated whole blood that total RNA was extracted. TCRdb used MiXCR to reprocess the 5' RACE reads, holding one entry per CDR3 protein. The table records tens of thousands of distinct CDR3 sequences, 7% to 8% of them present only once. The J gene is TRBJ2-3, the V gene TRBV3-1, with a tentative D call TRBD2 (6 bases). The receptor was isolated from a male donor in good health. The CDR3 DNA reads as TGTGCCAGCAGCCAAGACCCACTAGCACCAGATACGCAGTATTTT. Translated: CASSQDPLAPDTQYF.